These T cell receptor beta chains were read from a single sample in a study of blood T cell repertoires in COVID-19. Method: immunoSEQ multiplex PCR; TCRdb's copy keeps in-frame clones and lacks some. Of some 320,000 clones in the sample, approximately 85% are singletons; the top ten hold roughly 7%. Sequencing input: peripheral blood. The origin of the receptors is a human donor in a cohort sampled during active COVID-19. The CDR3 runs from the conserved cysteine through the conserved F or W. Each record gives: J gene, CDR3 length, V gene, CDR3 protein.

J: TRBJ2-7
length: 12
V: TRBV12-3/TRBV12-4
CDR3: CASSLGTGEQYF

J: TRBJ2-3
length: 15
V: TRBV6-4
CDR3: CASSALSGGADTQYF

J: TRBJ1-2
length: 12
V: TRBV5-1
CDR3: CASSPGSYGYTF

J: TRBJ1-4
length: 14
V: TRBV6-1
CDR3: CASSEDSRATKLFF

J: TRBJ1-2
length: 13
V: TRBV7-3
CDR3: CASSLYFGYGYTF

J: TRBJ1-2
length: 16
V: TRBV24-1
CDR3: CATRPGQEEANYGYTF

J: TRBJ1-5
length: 14
V: TRBV6-4
CDR3: CASSDSRGDQPQHF

J: TRBJ1-1
length: 12
V: TRBV9
CDR3: CASSRGATEAFF

J: TRBJ2-1
length: 15
V: TRBV28
CDR3: CASSGVNRVSWEQFF

J: TRBJ2-1
length: 11
V: TRBV2
CDR3: CASGRDSPSFF

J: TRBJ2-5
length: 16
V: TRBV6-1
CDR3: CASSVITGGLQETQYF

J: TRBJ1-5
length: 14
V: TRBV11-1
CDR3: CASSLGSAGGPQHF

J: TRBJ1-2
length: 13
V: TRBV30
CDR3: CALELGVHYGYTF

J: TRBJ1-1
length: 11
V: TRBV3-1/TRBV3-2
CDR3: CASSGNTEAFF

J: TRBJ1-2
length: 14
V: TRBV2
CDR3: CASRAVAENYGYTF

J: TRBJ2-7
length: 14
V: TRBV6-5
CDR3: CASSRLAGFYEQYF

J: TRBJ2-3
length: 15
V: TRBV30
CDR3: CAWRRDRASTDTQYF

J: TRBJ2-1
length: 16
V: TRBV9
CDR3: CASSVVWRGDYNEQFF

J: TRBJ1-2
length: 12
V: TRBV6-5
CDR3: CASSPRGGGYTF

J: TRBJ2-4
length: 12
V: TRBV29-1
CDR3: CSAGSAKNIQYF

J: TRBJ2-1
length: 15
V: TRBV18
CDR3: CASSPPETGPSEQFF

J: TRBJ1-1
length: 17
V: TRBV18
CDR3: CASSPNPTQGRGTEAFF

J: TRBJ2-7
length: 14
V: TRBV6-1
CDR3: CASSEPGGGNEQYF

J: TRBJ2-7
length: 11
V: TRBV30
CDR3: CAWSQAYEQYF

J: TRBJ2-5
length: 14
V: TRBV5-1
CDR3: CASSLGGGEKTQYF

J: TRBJ1-1
length: 13
V: TRBV5-4
CDR3: CASTSTGVTEAFF

J: TRBJ2-3
length: 18
V: TRBV15
CDR3: CATSRVFGTSFSADTQYF

J: TRBJ1-1
length: 15
V: TRBV2
CDR3: CASRRLEYGNTEAFF

J: TRBJ2-1
length: 17
V: TRBV19
CDR3: CASSAALLGGNYNEQFF

J: TRBJ2-1
length: 17
V: TRBV2
CDR3: CASRGYQDSPSVNEQFF

J: TRBJ2-7
length: 11
V: TRBV9
CDR3: CASSAGYEQYF

J: TRBJ1-2
length: 14
V: TRBV15
CDR3: CATSSIGTKEGYTF

J: TRBJ2-1
length: 15
V: TRBV5-1
CDR3: CASTEQAASYNEQFF

J: TRBJ2-2
length: 17
V: TRBV13
CDR3: CASSQTRGWGTGGELFF

J: TRBJ1-1
length: 15
V: TRBV5-6
CDR3: CASSRLTGQGTEAFF

J: TRBJ2-7
length: 15
V: TRBV5-6
CDR3: CASSVTGFSTYEQYF

J: TRBJ2-7
length: 16
V: TRBV6-6
CDR3: CASSYRGTVAPYEQYF